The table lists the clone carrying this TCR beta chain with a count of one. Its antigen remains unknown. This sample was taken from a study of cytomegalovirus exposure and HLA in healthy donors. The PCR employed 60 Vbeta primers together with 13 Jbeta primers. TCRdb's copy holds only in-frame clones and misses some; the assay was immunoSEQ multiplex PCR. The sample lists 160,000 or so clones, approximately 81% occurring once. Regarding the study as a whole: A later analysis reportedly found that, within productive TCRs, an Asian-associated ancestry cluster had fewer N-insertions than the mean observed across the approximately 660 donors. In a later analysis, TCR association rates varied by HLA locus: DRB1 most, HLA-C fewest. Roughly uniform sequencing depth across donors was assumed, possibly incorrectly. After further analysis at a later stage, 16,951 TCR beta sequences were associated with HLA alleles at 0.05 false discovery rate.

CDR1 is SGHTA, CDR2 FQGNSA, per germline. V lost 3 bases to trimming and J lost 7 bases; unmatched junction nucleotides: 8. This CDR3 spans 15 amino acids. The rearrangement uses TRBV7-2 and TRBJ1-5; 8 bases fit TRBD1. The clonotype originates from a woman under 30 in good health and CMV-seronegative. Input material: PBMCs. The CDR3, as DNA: TGTGCCAGCAGCTTCGACAGGGGTTCTGAGCAGCCCCAGCATTTT. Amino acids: CASSFDRGSEQPQHF. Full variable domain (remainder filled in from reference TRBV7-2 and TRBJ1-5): GAGVSQSPSNKVTEKGKDVELRCDPISGHTALYWYRQSLGQGLEFLIYFQGNSAPDKSGLPSDRFSAERTGGSVSTLTIQRTQQEDSAVYLCASSFDRGSEQPQHFGDGTRLSIL.